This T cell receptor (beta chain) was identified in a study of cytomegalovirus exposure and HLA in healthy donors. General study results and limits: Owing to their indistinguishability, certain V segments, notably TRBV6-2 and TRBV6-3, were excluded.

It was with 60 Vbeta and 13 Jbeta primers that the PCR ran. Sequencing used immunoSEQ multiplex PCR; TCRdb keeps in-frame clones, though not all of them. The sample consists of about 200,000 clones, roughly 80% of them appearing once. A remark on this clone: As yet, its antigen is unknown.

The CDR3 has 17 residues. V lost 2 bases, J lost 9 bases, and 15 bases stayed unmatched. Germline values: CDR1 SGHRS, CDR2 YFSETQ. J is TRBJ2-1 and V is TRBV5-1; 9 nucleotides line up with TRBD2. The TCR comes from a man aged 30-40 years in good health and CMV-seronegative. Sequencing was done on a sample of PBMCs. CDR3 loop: CASSLELAGAQGSEQFF. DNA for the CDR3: TGCGCCAGCAGCTTAGAACTAGCGGGCGCCCAGGGCAGTGAGCAGTTCTTC.